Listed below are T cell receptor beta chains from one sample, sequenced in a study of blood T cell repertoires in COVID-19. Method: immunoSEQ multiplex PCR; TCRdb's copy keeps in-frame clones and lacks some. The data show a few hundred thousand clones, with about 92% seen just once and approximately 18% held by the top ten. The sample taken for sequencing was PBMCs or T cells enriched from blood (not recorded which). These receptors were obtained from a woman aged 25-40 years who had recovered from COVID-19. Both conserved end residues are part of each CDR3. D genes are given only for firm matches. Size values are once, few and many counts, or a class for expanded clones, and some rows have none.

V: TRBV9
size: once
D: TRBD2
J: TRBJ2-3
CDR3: CASSASGGTDTQYF
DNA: TGTGCCAGCAGTGCAAGCGGGGGCACAGATACGCAGTATTTT

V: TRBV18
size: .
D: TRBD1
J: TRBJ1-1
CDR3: CASSPGTGGPTEAFF
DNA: TGTGCCAGCTCACCCGGGACAGGGGGCCCCACTGAAGCTTTCTTT

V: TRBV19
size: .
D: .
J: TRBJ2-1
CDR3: CASLGLVGSGYNEQFF
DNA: TGTGCCAGTCTGGGGTTGGTCGGTAGCGGCTACAATGAGCAGTTCTTC

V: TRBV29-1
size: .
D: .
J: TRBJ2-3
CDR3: CSVSITDSQYF
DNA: TGCAGCGTTTCTATAACAGATTCGCAGTATTTT

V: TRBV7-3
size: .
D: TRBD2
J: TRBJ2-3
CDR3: CASSSGLAGRTDTQYF
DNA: TGTGCCAGCAGCTCGGGACTAGCGGGACGCACAGATACGCAGTATTTT

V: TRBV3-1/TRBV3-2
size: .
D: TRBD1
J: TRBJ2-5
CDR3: CASSQDSLGGRKTQYF
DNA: TGTGCCAGCAGCCAAGATTCCTTAGGGGGCAGGAAGACCCAGTACTTC

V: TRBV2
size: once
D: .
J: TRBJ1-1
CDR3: CASGGTEAFF
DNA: TGTGCCAGCGGGGGGACTGAAGCTTTCTTT

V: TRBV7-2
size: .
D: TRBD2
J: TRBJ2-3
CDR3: CASSPAASGGLSHTQYF
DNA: TGTGCCAGCAGCCCGGCGGCTAGCGGGGGCCTGTCACATACGCAGTATTTT

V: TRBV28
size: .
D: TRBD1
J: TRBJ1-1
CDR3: CATRTGGARGTEAFF
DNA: TGTGCCACACGGACAGGGGGCGCGAGGGGCACTGAAGCTTTCTTT

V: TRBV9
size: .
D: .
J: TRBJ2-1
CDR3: CASSVFNVASSYNEQFF
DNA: TGTGCCAGCAGCGTATTCAACGTGGCTAGCTCCTACAATGAGCAGTTCTTC

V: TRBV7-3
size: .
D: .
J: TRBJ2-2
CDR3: CASSFGTNTGELFF
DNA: TGTGCCAGCAGCTTCGGGACAAACACCGGGGAGCTGTTTTTT

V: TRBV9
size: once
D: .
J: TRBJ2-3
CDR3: CASSVHRDGVQYF
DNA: TGTGCCAGCAGCGTACACAGGGACGGAGTGCAGTATTTT

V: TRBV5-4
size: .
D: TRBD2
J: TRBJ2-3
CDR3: CASSLGSSGGTDTQYF
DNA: TGTGCCAGCAGCTTGGGTAGTAGCGGGGGAACAGATACGCAGTATTTT

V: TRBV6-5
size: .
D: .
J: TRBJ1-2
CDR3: CASTEDKYGYTF
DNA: TGTGCCAGCACCGAAGACAAATATGGCTACACCTTC

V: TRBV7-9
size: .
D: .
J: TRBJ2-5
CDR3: CASSLASRVETQYF
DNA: TGTGCCAGCAGCTTAGCGTCCCGGGTAGAGACCCAGTACTTC

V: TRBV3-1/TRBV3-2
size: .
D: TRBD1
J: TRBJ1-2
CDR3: CASRDRGSGGYTF
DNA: TGTGCCAGCCGGGACAGGGGTTCTGGAGGCTACACCTTC

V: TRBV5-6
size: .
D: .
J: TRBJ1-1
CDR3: CASSGKDRPTEAFF
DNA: TGTGCCAGCAGCGGAAAGGACAGACCCACTGAAGCTTTCTTT